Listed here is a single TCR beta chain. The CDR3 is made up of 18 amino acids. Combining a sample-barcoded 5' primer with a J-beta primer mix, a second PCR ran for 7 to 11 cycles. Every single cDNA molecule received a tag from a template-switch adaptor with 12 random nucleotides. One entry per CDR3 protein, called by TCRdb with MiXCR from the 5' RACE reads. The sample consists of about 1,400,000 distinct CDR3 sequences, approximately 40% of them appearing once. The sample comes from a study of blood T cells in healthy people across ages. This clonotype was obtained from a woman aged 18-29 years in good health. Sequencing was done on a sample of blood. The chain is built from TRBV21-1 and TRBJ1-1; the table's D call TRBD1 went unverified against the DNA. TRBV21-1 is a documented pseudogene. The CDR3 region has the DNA TGTGCCAGCAGCAAAAGGGATAGGACAGGGGGCCGAAGCACTGAAGCTTTCTTT. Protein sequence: CASSKRDRTGGRSTEAFF.